This T cell receptor beta chain originates from a study of T-cell reconstitution after alpha-beta-depleted transplantation in children. Germline assignment: CDR1 SGHRS and CDR2 YFSETQ. Deletions cut 2 bases from V and 6 bases from J, with 6 bases between. The CDR3 is 12 residues long. The TCRbeta library was prepared with unique molecular identifiers. Via MiXCR, TCRdb re-called the PCR reads, giving one row per CDR3 protein. The data hold 200,000 to 250,000 distinct CDR3 sequences, with about 12% observed a single time. This clonotype was seen many times. The source was PBMCs from the stem cell graft donor, collected from the stem cell graft. The V gene is TRBV5-1, the J gene TRBJ2-1; D not certain. This TCR was recovered from a human donor who donated a stem cell graft to a child with acute lymphoblastic leukemia. This chain's CDR3 is CASSLRSNEQFF. CDR3 coding DNA: TGCGCCAGCAGCTTAAGAAGCAATGAGCAGTTCTTC. Full variable domain (outside the CDR3, taken from reference TRBV5-1 and TRBJ2-1): KAGVTQTPRYLIKTRGQQVTLSCSPISGHRSVSWYQQTPGQGLQFLFEYFSETQRNKGNFPGRFSGRQFSNSRSEMNVSTLELGDSALYLCASSLRSNEQFFGPGTRLTVL.